Below are 29 T cell receptor beta chains sequenced from a single sample in a study of OX40 agonist ivuxolimab in advanced cancers. The repertoire was sequenced with immunoSEQ multiplex PCR; TCRdb's copy has only in-frame clones and lacks some. Here the sample spans approximately 82,000 clones, around 87% being singletons. The material was CD4+ or CD8+ T cells sorted from blood, obtained in a trial of the OX40 agonist ivuxolimab. The source of these receptors is an adult with an advanced solid tumor such as melanoma, head and neck, liver or kidney cancer.

The chain carries TRBV27 and TRBJ2-1; D is possibly TRBD2 (7 bases). Germline V gives CDR1 MNHEY, CDR2 SMNVEV (reference sequence). Trimming pared 4 bases from V and 6 bases from J, leaving 16 bases between. This CDR3 spans 15 amino acids. This CDR3 is CASSYYSGGANEQFF. Written as DNA, the CDR3 is TGTGCCAGCAGTTACTATTCTGGGGGGGCCAATGAGCAGTTCTTC.

The V call is TRBV6-5, the J call TRBJ1-1; no firm D call. Trimming pared 6 bases from V and 0 bases from J, leaving 14 bases between. The CDR3 is made up of 15 amino acids. Germline CDR1 and CDR2: MNHEY and SVGAGI. CDR3 DNA: TGTGCCAGCAGCCAATTCCCCTTTATGAACACTGAAGCTTTCTTT. Translation: CASSQFPFMNTEAFF.

This chain connects TRBV2 to TRBJ2-3; 8 nucleotides match TRBD2. V lost 6 bases and J lost 4; bases outside the gene matches: 15. CDR3 size: 17 residues. The germline CDR1 and CDR2 sequences are SNHLY and FYNNEI. CDR3 sequence (DNA): TGTGCCAGCAGGCCGCCTCGGGAGGGGGGCCGTCCAGATACGCAGTATTTT. This sequence encodes CASRPPREGGRPDTQYF. Full variable domain (remainder filled in from reference TRBV2 and TRBJ2-3): EPEVTQTPSHQVTQMGQEVILRCVPISNHLYFYWYRQILGQKVEFLVSFYNNEISEKSEIFDDQFSVERPDGSNFTLKIRSTKLEDSAMYFCASRPPREGGRPDTQYFGPGTRLTVL.

J is TRBJ1-5 and V is TRBV7-2; D gene ambiguous. Germline loops: CDR1 SGHTA, CDR2 FQGNSA. CDR3 size: 13 residues. V lost 1 base and J lost 5, with 6 bases in between. The CDR3 spells CASSLDPDQPQHF. The CDR3 DNA reads as TGTGCCAGCAGCTTAGATCCGGATCAGCCCCAGCATTTT.

This clone showed up just once. V is TRBV7-2 and J is TRBJ1-2; D unclear. Germline V gene sequence: CDR1 SGHTA, CDR2 FQGNSA. This CDR3 has 15 amino acids. The V end was cut by 5 bases, the J end by 5 bases, with 18 bases between. The CDR3 protein is CASSPGPRQGYGYTF. In DNA, the CDR3 is TGTGCCAGCAGCCCGGGCCCACGCCAAGGATATGGCTACACCTTC.

The chain carries TRBV27 and TRBJ1-2, with D possibly being TRBD1 (5 bases). The V gene's germline CDR1 is MNHEY and CDR2 SMNVEV (reference sequence). The CDR3 is 15 amino acids. V lost 3 bases to trimming and J lost 5 bases, with 16 bases between them. The CDR3 loop reads CASSFDSLAQYGYTF. CDR3 nucleotide sequence: TGTGCCAGCAGTTTTGACAGCTTAGCTCAATATGGCTACACCTTC.

The chain couples TRBV5-5 to TRBJ2-7, with D uncertain. Trimming left V 0 bases short and J 2 bases short, with 12 bases between. Germline values: CDR1 SGHKS, CDR2 YYEKEE (reference sequence). There are 15 residues in the CDR3. The CDR3 bases are TGTGCCAGCAGCTTGGGCGCTCAGCCGCCCTACGAGCAGTACTTC. Encoded protein: CASSLGAQPPYEQYF. Combining the CDR3 with reference TRBV5-5 and TRBJ2-7 gives the whole variable domain DAGVTQSPTHLIKTRGQQVTLRCSPISGHKSVSWYQQVLGQGPQFIFQYYEKEERGRGNFPDRFSARQFPNYSSELNVNALLLGDSALYLCASSLGAQPPYEQYFGPGTRLTVT.

This rearrangement joins TRBV5-1 to TRBJ2-1, with D hard to call. V was trimmed by 2 bases and J by 6 bases, leaving 9 bases between them. Germline CDR1 SGHRS, CDR2 YFSETQ. The CDR3 is made up of 13 amino acids. The CDR3 coding sequence is TGCGCCAGCAGCTTTCCACCGATCAATGAGCAGTTCTTC. Protein product: CASSFPPINEQFF.

This chain links TRBV30 with TRBJ1-6, with D unresolved. V was clipped by 0 bases and J by 1 base, with 10 bases between them. The CDR3 runs 16 residues. Germline CDR1 GTSNPN, CDR2 SVGIG (reference sequence). The CDR3 is CAWSVGGMSYNSPLHF. CDR3 DNA: TGTGCCTGGAGTGTTGGAGGGATGTCCTATAATTCACCCCTCCACTTT.

The chain links TRBV4-1 to TRBJ1-3; 8 bases match TRBD1. V gave up 4 bases and J gave up 4 bases; unmatched junction bases: 18. The germline V gene has CDR1 MGHRA and CDR2 YSYEKL. The CDR3 length is 19 residues. The CDR3 DNA is TGCGCCAGCAGCCGCCTGGGAGGCCAGGGGGCAGCGGGAGGAAACACCATATATTTT. Its translation: CASSRLGGQGAAGGNTIYF.

This clone occurred once. The genes are TRBV9 and TRBJ1-2; a possible D gene is TRBD1 (5 bases). V was trimmed by 0 bases and J by 4 bases, leaving 10 bases between them. The CDR3 length is 14 residues. Germline CDR1 reads SGDLS; CDR2 reads YYNGEE. CDR3 sequence: CASSVDAGPYGYTF. CDR3 in DNA: TGTGCCAGCAGCGTAGATGCGGGGCCCTATGGCTACACCTTC.

V is TRBV5-1 and J is TRBJ2-3; 7 nucleotides align to TRBD1. Germline V gene lookup returns CDR1 SGHRS and CDR2 YFSETQ. The V and J ends lost 5 bases and 4 bases, in that order; junction bases with no gene match: 1. The CDR3 is 12 amino acids. CDR3 region: CASRQGADTQYF. CDR3 bases: TGCGCCAGCAGGCAGGGGGCAGATACGCAGTATTTT. The variable domain in full, with the rest retrieved from reference TRBV5-1 and TRBJ2-3, is KAGVTQTPRYLIKTRGQQVTLSCSPISGHRSVSWYQQTPGQGLQFLFEYFSETQRNKGNFPGRFSGRQFSNSRSEMNVSTLELGDSALYLCASRQGADTQYFGPGTRLTVL.

The genes are TRBV18 and TRBJ2-1; D unclear. CDR3 length: 13 amino acids. V lost 1 base, J lost 4 bases, and 5 bases lay in between. Germline loops: CDR1 KGHSH, CDR2 LQKENI. CDR3 DNA sequence: TGTGCCAGCTCACCACAGGGTTACAATGAGCAGTTCTTC. It is translated as CASSPQGYNEQFF.

This chain joins TRBV29-1 and TRBJ1-1; D possibly corresponds to TRBD1 (6 bases). Trimming cost V 7 bases and J 4 bases, with 19 bases left between them. Germline V gene lookup returns CDR1 SQVTM and CDR2 ANQGSEA. The CDR3 runs to 14 residues. The CDR3 reads CSAGSRGPGTEAFF. The CDR3 nucleotides are TGCAGCGCCGGTTCGCGGGGGCCAGGCACTGAAGCTTTCTTT.

This clone is a singleton in its sample. V and J are TRBV5-3 and TRBJ2-2, with 8 bases that match TRBD2. TRBV5-3 is noted as an ORF with a role that remains uncertain. The CDR3 spans 16 residues. V lost 2 bases, J lost 6 bases, and 9 bases stayed unmatched. For the CDR3, the DNA is TGTGCCAGAAGCTTAGGTAAACGGGAGGGCCCCGGGGAGCTGTTTTTT. Its protein product is CARSLGKREGPGELFF.

This clone was seen more than once but under ten times. J is TRBJ2-1 and V is TRBV25-1; D may match TRBD1 or TRBD2 (5 bases each). V lost 3 bases to trimming and J lost 12 bases, with 12 bases between them. Germline CDR1 reads MGHDK; CDR2 reads SYGVNS. This CDR3 has 12 amino acids. The CDR3 DNA reads TGTGCCAGCAGTGATAATTCCGGGACGCAGTTCTTC. Translating gives CASSDNSGTQFF.

The rearrangement uses TRBV29-1 and TRBJ1-2, with a tentative D call TRBD1 (5 bases). The CDR3 totals 12 residues. Looked up from germline, CDR1 is SQVTM and CDR2 is ANQGSEA. Trimming pared 2 bases from V and 7 bases from J, leaving 11 bases between. The DNA of the CDR3 is TGCAGCGTTGAACGGGGGATCGGTGGCTACACCTTC. Amino acids: CSVERGIGGYTF.

This chain links TRBV28 with TRBJ2-6, with 7 bases matching TRBD1. Trimming cost V 1 base and J 5 bases; bases outside gene matches: 14. The germline V gene has CDR1 MDHEN and CDR2 SYDVKM. The CDR3 contains 19 residues. The CDR3, as DNA: TGTGCCAGCAGTTTATCCCATTCGACAGGGTCAATACGGGCCAACGTCCTGACTTTC. Translation gives CASSLSHSTGSIRANVLTF.

The gene calls are TRBV6-1 and TRBJ1-3; weak D call: TRBD1 (6 bases). V lost 7 bases and J 7 bases, leaving 14 bases between the germline ends. The germline CDR1 and CDR2 sequences are MNHNS and SASEGT. The CDR3 runs 13 residues. The CDR3 region is CASTGRGGNTIYF. CDR3 bases: TGTGCCAGCACCGGCAGGGGTGGGAACACCATATATTTT.

The chain links TRBV7-9 to TRBJ2-7, with TRBD1 identical over 8 bases. CDR1 is SEHNR and CDR2 is FQNEAQ in the germline V gene (reference sequence). The CDR3 has 14 residues. J was trimmed by 2 bases and V by 5 bases; bases with no gene match: 5. The CDR3 nucleotides are TGTGCCAGCAGCAAAGGGACAGGAGCCTACGAGCAGTACTTC. The encoded protein is CASSKGTGAYEQYF.

In this sample, this clone turned up once. V and J are TRBV9 and TRBJ1-5, with D perhaps TRBD1 (6 bases). The ends were cut back, 0 bases at V and 5 bases at J, with 12 bases in the middle. Germline CDR1 and CDR2: SGDLS and YYNGEE. The CDR3 contains 15 residues. DNA of the CDR3: TGTGCCAGCAGCGTAGACGGGGGGCGAGATCAGCCCCAGCATTTT. Protein product: CASSVDGGRDQPQHF.

The rearrangement links TRBV5-1 to TRBJ1-1; TRBD1 matches 7 bases. This CDR3 is built from 13 residues. V gave up 4 bases and J gave up 7 bases; unmatched junction bases: 7. Germline V gene sequence: CDR1 SGHRS, CDR2 YFSETQ. CDR3 loop: CASSPQGDGEAFF. In DNA form, the CDR3 reads TGCGCCAGCAGCCCTCAGGGGGATGGTGAAGCTTTCTTT.

The chain couples TRBV18 to TRBJ2-7; weak D call: TRBD1 (6 bases). The CDR3 contains 13 residues. V lost 3 bases and J 1 base, leaving 7 bases between the germline ends. Germline assignment: CDR1 KGHSH and CDR2 LQKENI. The CDR3 DNA reads as TGTGCCAGCTCACCGGGACAATCCTACGAGCAGTACTTC. Its protein is CASSPGQSYEQYF.

The chain employs TRBV27 and TRBJ2-2; 9 positions match TRBD1. Germline CDR1 is MNHEY and CDR2 is SMNVEV (reference sequence). V gave up 3 bases and J gave up 0 bases; unmatched junction bases: 2. The CDR3 sequence is 16 residues long. The CDR3 DNA is TGTGCCAGCAGTTTGGGACAGGGCCCGAACACCGGGGAGCTGTTTTTT. This translates into CASSLGQGPNTGELFF.

The V call is TRBV11-2, the J call TRBJ2-3, with 7 bases that match TRBD1. V lost 5 bases to trimming and J lost 0 bases; unmatched junction nucleotides: 11. Per germline, CDR1 SGHAT and CDR2 FQNNGV. This CDR3 is 17 amino acids long. CDR3 amino acids: CASSRTGTVSSTDTQYF. The CDR3, as DNA: TGTGCCAGCAGCCGGACAGGTACCGTATCTAGCACAGATACGCAGTATTTT.

This chain links TRBV18 with TRBJ2-5; D possibly matches TRBD1 or TRBD2 (5 bases each). The CDR3 spans 15 residues. CDR1 and CDR2 from the germline V gene are KGHSH and LQKENI. Deletions cut 3 bases from V and 10 bases from J, with 21 bases between. The CDR3 loop reads CASSPLGDGHKDQYF. Here the CDR3 DNA reads TGTGCCAGCTCACCTCTCGGGGACGGCCATAAAGACCAGTACTTC. The full variable domain, its missing parts supplied by reference TRBV18 and TRBJ2-5, is NAGVMQNPRHLVRRRGQEARLRCSPMKGHSHVYWYRQLPEEGLKFMVYLQKENIIDESGMPKERFSAEFPKEGPSILRIQQVVRGDSAAYFCASSPLGDGHKDQYFGPGTRLLVL.

The chain is built from TRBV11-2 and TRBJ2-2; tentative D call: TRBD1 (5 bases). Germline values: CDR1 SGHAT, CDR2 FQNNGV. Trimming removed 5 bases from V and 1 base from J, with 8 bases in between. This CDR3 contains 14 residues. The chain's CDR3 is CASSGQGNTGELFF. CDR3 nucleotide sequence: TGTGCCAGCAGCGGCCAGGGGAACACCGGGGAGCTGTTTTTT. Based on the CDR3 plus reference TRBV11-2 and TRBJ2-2, the full variable domain is EAGVAQSPRYKIIEKRQSVAFWCNPISGHATLYWYQQILGQGPKLLIQFQNNGVVDDSQLPKDRFSAERLKGVDSTLKIQPAKLEDSAVYLCASSGQGNTGELFFGEGSRLTVL.

The chain joins TRBV10-1 to TRBJ2-2, with TRBD2 identical over 8 bases. V trimming: 9 bases; J trimming: 4 bases; junction bases outside the gene matches: 10. The CDR3 runs 15 residues. Germline CDR1 reads WNHNN; CDR2 reads SYGVQD (reference sequence). The DNA of the CDR3 is TGCGCCAGTTCTACCGGGACTAGGGTCACCGGGGAGCTGTTTTTT. This encodes CASSTGTRVTGELFF.

J is TRBJ1-4 and V is TRBV9; perhaps TRBD1 as D (5 bases). Between the trimmed V and J ends, which lost 3 bases and 8 bases, there was a span of 14 bases. Germline CDR1 is SGDLS and CDR2 is YYNGEE. The CDR3 is 14 residues long. The CDR3 region is CASSARGTDEKLFF. For the CDR3, the DNA is TGTGCCAGCAGCGCGAGGGGTACTGACGAAAAACTGTTTTTT.